This T cell receptor (beta chain) was identified in a study of cytomegalovirus exposure and HLA in healthy donors. Study-level findings and limits: When analyzed later, a missense DCLRE1C variant was found to be linked to TCR beta V- and J-gene trimming. Donors were assumed by presence/absence analyses to have roughly uniform sequencing depth. Reports state that TCR beta sequences accurately predicted most subjects' HLA-A and HLA-B alleles.

Concerning this clone: Its target is unknown.

Those who donated were healthy bone marrow donors. CDR1 is SNHLY and CDR2 is FYNNEI in the germline V gene. Trimming stripped 4 bases from V and 0 bases from J, with 12 bases between. The CDR3 runs to 15 residues. With 60 Vbeta and 13 Jbeta primers, the PCR was carried out. Clones were sequenced by immunoSEQ multiplex PCR, and TCRdb holds only the in-frame ones, with some missing. This table has 150,000 to 200,000 clones, roughly 76% appearing once. The clonotype was recovered from a human donor in good health. The rearrangement joins TRBV2 to TRBJ1-1; D not certain. Sequenced: PBMCs. The CDR3 DNA follows: TGTGCCAGCAGTGTGCGGGGAACAGTGAACACTGAAGCTTTCTTT. Translation: CASSVRGTVNTEAFF.